This T cell receptor (beta chain) stems from a study of human T cells and chemical hapten exposure. Study-level background: Alopecia areata, totalis or universalis affected patients, mainly female. From small differences in pooled library volume came most of the variation in per-sample TCR yields.

Time point here: patch test 2, 6 weeks after DPC sensitization. Treatment described: therapeutic diphenylcyclopropenone sensitization with weekly scalp DPC. CDR3 length: 15 residues. Germline trimming cut 4 bases from V and 8 bases from J; bases unmatched to any gene: 8. Germline lookup yields CDR1 MNHEY and CDR2 SMNVEV (reference sequence). Whole-study findings and limits: Patch test score rose with PT1 expanded TCRs, significant at 8, 16, 32, not 4.

This clonotype was seen at least ten times. What it binds is not known. TCRdb reanalysed the RACE reads using MiXCR and keeps one entry per CDR3 protein. The table includes approximately 120,000 distinct CDR3 sequences, about a tenth detected once. This TCR was recovered from a woman between 40 and 55 years old with alopecia areata. Some clones in this sample may be carry-over from other donors' samples. The gene calls are TRBV27 and TRBJ2-2, with 9 bases matching TRBD1. The source material was whole blood, sampled in connection with sensitization to the hapten diphenylcyclopropenone (DPC). The CDR3 sequence: CASSSGQGRGGELFF. CDR3 nucleotides: TGTGCCAGCAGTTCGGGACAGGGTCGAGGAGGGGAGCTGTTTTTT.